Below are 18 T cell receptor beta chains sequenced from a single sample in a study of neoadjuvant anti-PD-1 for oral cavity cancer. Only in-frame clones appear in the TCRdb table, and some are missing; sequencing was by immunoSEQ multiplex PCR. The sample shows about 16,000 clones, roughly 69% of them seen only once. The source material was PBMCs, sampled before nivolumab (anti-PD-1) treatment. These receptors came from a person between 35 and 79 years old with oral cavity squamous cell carcinoma.

J is TRBJ2-3 and V is TRBV30; D perhaps matches TRBD2 (6 bases). CDR3 length: 13 amino acids. The germline V and J ends were trimmed by 2 bases and 4 bases, with 10 bases remaining between them. Germline values: CDR1 GTSNPN, CDR2 SVGIG (reference sequence). CDR3 loop: CAWSRRRADTQYF. Here the CDR3 DNA reads TGTGCCTGGAGTCGACGGAGGGCAGATACGCAGTATTTT.

The chain uses TRBV2 and TRBJ2-7; possibly TRBD2 for D (6 bases). V was trimmed by 3 bases and J by 3 bases, leaving 12 bases between them. Germline CDR1 reads SNHLY; CDR2 reads FYNNEI. The CDR3 spans 14 residues. In DNA form, the CDR3 reads TGTGCCAGCAGTGAGTCGCGGGATTTCTACGAGCAGTACTTC. Residues: CASSESRDFYEQYF.

The chain couples TRBV6-5 to TRBJ1-1, with 7 bases fitting TRBD1. This CDR3 is 13 amino acids long. Germline assignment: CDR1 MNHEY and CDR2 SVGAGI. With V trimmed by 2 bases and J by 10 bases, 7 bases remained unmatched. CDR3: CASSYREGAGAFF. The CDR3 region has the DNA TGTGCCAGCAGTTACCGGGAGGGGGCAGGAGCTTTCTTT.

V and J are TRBV5-1 and TRBJ2-2; no reliable D call. Trimming took off 7 bases at V and 2 bases at J, with 12 bases between the two ends. Germline V gene lookup returns CDR1 SGHRS and CDR2 YFSETQ. The CDR3 spans 14 residues. The CDR3 reads CASFPRANTGELFF. The CDR3 DNA follows: TGCGCCAGCTTCCCCCGGGCAAACACCGGGGAGCTGTTTTTT. The full variable domain, in which reference TRBV5-1 and TRBJ2-2 provide the parts outside the CDR3, is KAGVTQTPRYLIKTRGQQVTLSCSPISGHRSVSWYQQTPGQGLQFLFEYFSETQRNKGNFPGRFSGRQFSNSRSEMNVSTLELGDSALYLCASFPRANTGELFFGEGSRLTVL.

The J gene is TRBJ2-7, the V gene TRBV6-5; 7 positions agree with TRBD1. This CDR3 has 14 residues. Germline CDR1 is MNHEY and CDR2 is SVGAGI. The V segment lost 6 bases and the J segment 1 base; nucleotides outside the gene matches: 6. The CDR3 loop is CASRVTGDSYEQYF. The CDR3 nucleotides read TGTGCCAGCAGAGTTACAGGGGATTCCTACGAGCAGTACTTC.

The rearrangement links TRBV6-5 to TRBJ1-1; the match to TRBD1 covers 9 bases. V lost 6 bases to trimming and J lost 7 bases; unmatched junction nucleotides: 12. This CDR3 is 15 amino acids long. CDR1 MNHEY and CDR2 SVGAGI come from the germline V gene. CDR3 DNA sequence: TGTGCCAGCAGCTCAATAGGACAGGGGCCGATTGAAGCTTTCTTT. Encoded protein: CASSSIGQGPIEAFF.

A few counts support this clone. The chain combines TRBV19 with TRBJ1-5, with a weak D call TRBD1 (6 bases). V lost 4 bases and J lost 0, with 10 bases in between. In germline, CDR1 is LNHDA, CDR2 SQIVND (reference sequence). The CDR3 totals 15 residues. CDR3 protein: CASSSRGASNQPQHF. CDR3 sequence (DNA): TGTGCCAGTAGTAGCCGGGGGGCTAGCAATCAGCCCCAGCATTTT.

The genes are TRBV5-1 and TRBJ1-1; perhaps TRBD1 as D (6 bases). The V end was cut by 4 bases, the J end by 3 bases, with 10 bases between. The CDR3 covers 13 residues. From germline, CDR1 is SGHRS and CDR2 YFSETQ. As DNA, the CDR3 is TGCGCCAGCAGCCTGGGGGGGCACACTGAAGCTTTCTTT. Translated: CASSLGGHTEAFF.

This chain uses TRBV30 with TRBJ2-1; 7 bases are shared with TRBD2. The trim removed 5 bases at V and 4 bases at J, leaving 5 bases unmatched. This CDR3 region has 13 residues. The germline V gene encodes CDR1 GTSNPN and CDR2 SVGIG (reference sequence). CDR3 region: CAWVEGGYNEQFF. For the CDR3, the DNA is TGTGCCTGGGTAGAGGGAGGGTACAATGAGCAGTTCTTC.

CDR3 region: CSAISGEQYF. The CDR3 DNA reads as TGCAGTGCTATTAGCGGAGAGCAGTACTTC. The chain is built from TRBV20-1 and TRBJ2-7; possibly TRBD2 for D (6 bases). Per the germline V gene, CDR1 is DFQATT and CDR2 is SNEGSKA (reference sequence). V was shortened by 4 bases and J by 7 bases, with 8 bases between the two germline ends. The CDR3 spans 10 residues.

This clone was counted a few times. The J gene is TRBJ1-1, the V gene TRBV6-5; D unresolved. Trimming stripped 5 bases from V and 5 bases from J, with 9 bases between. Germline V gene data show CDR1 as MNHEY and CDR2 as SVGAGI. The CDR3 has 12 residues. The CDR3 sequence: CASSDWRTEAFF. CDR3 DNA: TGTGCCAGCAGTGACTGGAGGACTGAAGCTTTCTTT.

The V and J genes are TRBV30 and TRBJ2-7; 7 bases are a match to TRBD1. Germline values: CDR1 GTSNPN, CDR2 SVGIG (reference sequence). The CDR3 length is 14 residues. V lost 0 bases and J lost 6; bases outside the gene matches: 8. This CDR3 reads CAWSVRAGDSEQYF. CDR3 DNA sequence: TGTGCCTGGAGTGTACGGGCAGGGGACAGCGAGCAGTACTTC.

The J gene is TRBJ2-3, the V gene TRBV9; 9 bases line up with TRBD2. The CDR3 loop spans 18 amino acids. J lost 1 base, V lost 4 bases, and 13 bases had no gene match. Germline assignment: CDR1 SGDLS and CDR2 YYNGEE. The CDR3 DNA reads as TGTGCCAGCAGCCCCCGTCCCGGGACTAGCCTCGGCACAGATACGCAGTATTTT. Translation: CASSPRPGTSLGTDTQYF.

This clone came up a few times. The CDR3 protein is CASSLGADRPYGYTF. The CDR3 DNA sequence: TGCGCCAGCAGCTTGGGAGCAGACAGGCCCTATGGCTACACCTTC. The genes are TRBV5-1 and TRBJ1-2, with a tentative D call TRBD1 (6 bases). This CDR3 contains 15 residues. Germline assignment: CDR1 SGHRS and CDR2 YFSETQ. The V and J ends lost 0 bases and 4 bases respectively, with 13 bases between them.

The sample holds a few counts of this clone. The genes are TRBV10-3 and TRBJ2-7; no reliable D call. The CDR3 has 12 amino acids. The germline V gene has CDR1 ENHRY and CDR2 SYGVKD. Trimming removed 0 bases at V and 4 bases at J, with 4 bases between. CDR3 loop: CAISESTYEQYF. The CDR3 DNA reads as TGTGCCATCAGTGAGTCAACGTACGAGCAGTACTTC.

This chain links TRBV27 with TRBJ2-1; TRBD1 is a possible D gene (5 bases). The CDR3 extends over 13 amino acids. CDR1 is MNHEY and CDR2 is SMNVEV in the germline V gene (reference sequence). Trimming stripped 3 bases from V and 8 bases from J, with 11 bases between. For the CDR3, the DNA is TGTGCCAGCAGTTTCCATCAGGGTTATGAGCAGTTCTTC. Translation: CASSFHQGYEQFF.

The CDR3 DNA reads as TGTGCCAGCAGTTACGTCACGGGAGGGGAGCAGTACTTC. It codes for CASSYVTGGEQYF. The genes are TRBV6-5 and TRBJ2-7; TRBD2 matches at 8 bases. Germline lookup yields CDR1 MNHEY and CDR2 SVGAGI. The trim removed 2 bases at V and 7 bases at J, leaving 4 bases unmatched. The CDR3 has 13 amino acids.

V and J are TRBV9 and TRBJ1-1, with a tentative D call TRBD1 (6 bases). The CDR3 length is 15 residues. The V end lost 0 bases, the J end lost 2 bases, and 11 bases lay between the germline ends. Per germline, CDR1 SGDLS and CDR2 YYNGEE. The CDR3, as DNA: TGTGCCAGCAGCGTAGTTGGGGGGCCAAACACTGAAGCTTTCTTT. Encoded protein: CASSVVGGPNTEAFF.